The clone carrying this T cell receptor beta chain was detected ten times or more. Its antigen remains unknown. These data belong to a study of identical twins. Whole-study results and caveats: Fewer insertions characterized abundant cord blood beta clonotypes, whereas memory repertoires showed none. Twins shared out-of-frame alpha sequences with excess low generation probability.

V shed 8 bases and J 6 bases; nucleotides not matched to a gene: 9. The CDR3 loop spans 14 amino acids. No donor was unhealthy or non-Caucasian. Unique molecular identifiers were in the cDNA, with template-switch universal primer binding. TCRdb reprocessed the 5' RACE reads via MiXCR and lists one record per CDR3 protein. Of about 340,000 distinct CDR3 sequences listed, about 10% were seen once; the top ten hold about 9.1%. The sequenced sample was naive T cells sorted from blood. The receptor was derived from a woman aged 50 to 60 in good health. This rearrangement joins TRBV12-3 or TRBV12-4 to TRBJ2-2, with TRBD1 matching 7 bases. The CDR3 loop reads CASYDRERSGELFF. The CDR3 coding sequence is TGTGCCAGCTATGACAGGGAAAGATCCGGGGAGCTGTTTTTT.